This T cell receptor beta chain was obtained from a study of Ad26.COV2.S vaccination and SARS-CoV-2 variants. TCRdb keeps only in-frame clones here, not all; method: immunoSEQ multiplex PCR. The table lists 200,000 to 300,000 clones, around nine tenths of them singletons. The treatment is: over 15 received Ad26.COV2.S at low or high dose, single or two shots; a few received placebo; per-sample allocation not given. Specimen acquisition occurred on day 63 following the initial vaccine or placebo injection. Trimming took 2 bases from V and 2 from J; bases not matched to a gene: 6. CDR1 is SGHTA, CDR2 FQGNSA, per germline. The CDR3 consists of 15 residues.

The sample here was peripheral blood, taken in a trial of Ad26.COV2.S vaccine versus placebo. The chain carries TRBV7-2 and TRBJ2-7; 7 bases align to TRBD1. This receptor was taken from a person aged 18 to 59 who received the Ad26.COV2.S COVID-19 vaccine or a placebo. CDR3 region: CASSLPRDSPYEQYF. As DNA, the CDR3 is TGTGCCAGCAGCTTACCGAGGGACAGCCCCTACGAGCAGTACTTC.